The source of this T cell receptor (beta chain) is a study of regulatory T cells in long-lasting Graves disease. Study conclusions and caveats: Persistent Graves' patients showed a TCR diversity that was lower than that of newly diagnosed ones.

Time point of the sample: newly diagnosed GD, antithyroid drugs for less than 3 months. The TCR library used RNA extracted from PBMCs. The diagnosis of Graves' disease used American Thyroid Association guidelines. According to the study, TCR beta libraries were built with iRepertoire HTBI primers and CDR3-region Arm-PCR. One entry per CDR3 protein, called by TCRdb with MiXCR from the multiplex PCR reads. Here the sample spans about 460,000 distinct CDR3 sequences, approximately 14% being singletons. CDR3 length equals 14 residues. J gave up 7 bases and V 6 bases, and 7 bases lay outside the gene matches. Ten or more counts support this clonotype. What it recognizes is unknown. The same sample was also used in a study of T cells in Graves' hyperthyroidism and ophthalmopathy. That work adds: HTBI primers were employed in a first-round RT-PCR of the TCR CDR3.

The clonotype was recovered from a woman aged 50 to 60 with Graves disease. The chain is built from TRBV12-3 or TRBV12-4 and TRBJ1-4, with TRBD1 identical over 8 bases. The starting material was peripheral blood mononuclear cells (PBMCs), obtained at new diagnosis, from a patient treated with antithyroid drugs. The CDR3 nucleotides read TGTGCCAGCAGAGACAGGGGCCAGGGTGAAAAACTGTTTTTT. Its protein product is CASRDRGQGEKLFF.